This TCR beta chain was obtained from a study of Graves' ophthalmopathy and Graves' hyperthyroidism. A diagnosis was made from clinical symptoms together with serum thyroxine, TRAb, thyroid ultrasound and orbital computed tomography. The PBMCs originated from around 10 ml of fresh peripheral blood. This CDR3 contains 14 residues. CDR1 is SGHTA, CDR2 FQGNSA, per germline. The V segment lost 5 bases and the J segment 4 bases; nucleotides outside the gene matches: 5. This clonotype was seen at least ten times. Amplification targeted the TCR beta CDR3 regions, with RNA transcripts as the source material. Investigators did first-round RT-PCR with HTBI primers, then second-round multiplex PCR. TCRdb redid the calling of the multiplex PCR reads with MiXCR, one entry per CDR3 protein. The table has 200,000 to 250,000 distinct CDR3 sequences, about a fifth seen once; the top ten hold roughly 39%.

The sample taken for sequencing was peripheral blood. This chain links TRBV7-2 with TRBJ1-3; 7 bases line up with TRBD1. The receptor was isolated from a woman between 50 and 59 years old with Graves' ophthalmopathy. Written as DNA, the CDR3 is TGTGCCAGCAGCCTTGACAGGGCAGGAAACACCATATATTTT. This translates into CASSLDRAGNTIYF.